The clone carrying this TCR beta chain was observed many times. Its target is unknown. During its preparation, the TCRbeta library received unique molecular identifiers. One entry per CDR3 protein results from TCRdb running MiXCR on the PCR reads. In the table there are 600,000 to 800,000 distinct CDR3 sequences, roughly 13% of which are singletons. These data originate in a study of T-cell reconstitution after alpha-beta-depleted transplantation in children. Findings of the study overall: Alpha-beta T cells about two months after transplant reportedly derived from several hundred expanded graft clones. T-cell numbers and diversity one year post-transplant derived largely from freshly generated T cells. Some patients showed high day-60 TCRbeta diversity, which derived from surviving recipient T cells and thymic progenitors.

Germline CDR1 SQVTM, CDR2 ANQGSEA. V was cut by 5 bases and J by 2 bases, with 7 bases left in between. This CDR3 spans 12 amino acids. The source of this sequence is a girl aged 2-15 years with congenital amegakaryocytic thrombocytopenia, due to receive a stem cell transplant. The chain uses TRBV29-1 and TRBJ2-4, with D perhaps matching TRBD2 (5 bases). The sample was PBMCs, taken before TCRalphabeta/CD19-depleted stem cell transplant. DNA for the CDR3: TGCAGCGTTTCGACTACCAAAAACATTCAGTACTTC. Its translation is CSVSTTKNIQYF.